This is a list of T cell receptor beta chains from one sample in a study of T cells after yellow fever vaccination. A single record per CDR3 protein comes from TCRdb applying MiXCR to the 5' RACE reads. Among 300,000 to 350,000 distinct CDR3 sequences listed, 4% to 5.5% were seen once. Sequences were derived from PBMCs, sampled 15 days after the yellow fever booster vaccination. All receptors derive from a man younger than 30 who received the YFV17D yellow fever vaccine. Both conserved end residues are part of each CDR3. D genes are given only for firm matches. Size is stated for part of the rows, as once, few or many counts, or as a class when the clone is expanded.

V gene	J gene	clone size	D gene	CDR3 protein	CDR3 DNA
TRBV12-5	TRBJ2-2	few	.	CASCLVANTGELFF	TGTGCTAGTTGTTTAGTCGCGAACACCGGGGAGCTGTTTTTT
TRBV7-2	TRBJ2-7	many	.	CASSLAGGRIYEQYF	TGTGCCAGCAGCTTAGCGGGGGGTCGGATCTACGAGCAGTACTTC
TRBV7-2	TRBJ1-4	few	TRBD1	CASKVRGMANEKLFF	TGTGCCAGCAAAGTCAGGGGGATGGCTAATGAAAAACTGTTTTTT
TRBV2	TRBJ1-1	few	TRBD1	CASRREAAPHRGLTFF	TGTGCCAGCAGGAGGGAAGCTGCGCCCCACAGGGGCTTGACTTTCTTT
TRBV5-5	TRBJ2-2	.	.	CASSLVDRELFF	TGTGCCAGCAGCTTGGTTGACAGGGAGCTGTTTTTT
TRBV2	TRBJ1-6	.	.	CASRHRNSPLHF	TGTGCCAGCAGGCACAGGAATTCACCCCTCCACTTT
TRBV28	TRBJ2-1	many	.	CASSLYVNEQFF	TGTGCCAGCAGTTTATACGTTAATGAGCAGTTCTTC
TRBV6-5	TRBJ1-2	few	.	CASSYGWAEVKTSYGYTF	TGTGCCAGCAGTTATGGGTGGGCGGAGGTGAAGACTTCCTATGGCTACACCTTC
TRBV4-3	TRBJ1-6	many	.	CASSQDGQPNSPLHF	TGCGCCAGCAGCCAAGATGGACAGCCCAATTCACCCCTCCACTTT
TRBV4-3	TRBJ1-4	many	.	CASSQVAGFNEKLFF	TGCGCCAGCAGCCAAGTGGCGGGATTTAATGAAAAACTGTTTTTT
TRBV20-1	TRBJ2-2	few	.	CSARGRGMNTGELFF	TGCAGTGCTAGGGGACGGGGTATGAACACCGGGGAGCTGTTTTTT
TRBV12-3/TRBV12-4	TRBJ1-1	few	.	CASVRGWGTEAFF	TGTGCCAGCGTACGGGGCTGGGGCACTGAAGCTTTCTTT
TRBV7-9	TRBJ1-4	many	.	CASSLKGGGEKLFF	TGTGCCAGCAGCCTAAAGGGCGGCGGTGAAAAACTGTTTTTT
TRBV6-5	TRBJ1-3	many	.	CASSPYPSGNTIYF	TGTGCCAGCAGCCCCTACCCCTCTGGAAACACCATATATTTT
TRBV5-1	TRBJ2-2	.	.	CASSLYFGGELFF	TGCGCCAGCAGCTTGTACTTCGGCGGGGAGCTGTTTTTT
TRBV7-2	TRBJ2-1	many	.	CASSARAQGLSNEQFF	TGTGCCAGCAGCGCCCGGGCGCAGGGCCTATCAAATGAGCAGTTCTTC
TRBV6-6	TRBJ2-2	many	.	CASSQIQGAGELFF	TGTGCCAGCAGTCAAATACAGGGAGCCGGGGAGCTGTTTTTT